The 23 T cell receptor beta chains listed next were all sequenced from one sample in a study of vaccination and CD4 T cells after COVID-19. Sequencing of the DNA from cultured CD4+ T cells was carried out with the Oncomine TCR Beta short-read assay. Each CDR3 protein is one row after TCRdb ran MiXCR on the PCR reads. The sample lists 20,000 to 25,000 distinct CDR3 sequences, around 35% occurring once. Their recognized antigens are unknown. As for treatment: approximately nine-day PBMC culture with coronavirus spike peptide pools or control peptides (ViraFEST assay). The sequences come from CD4+ T cells from blood, cultured in vitro, collected before SARS-CoV-2 vaccination. These receptors all stem from a human donor who had recovered from COVID-19.

The rearrangement uses TRBV29-1 and TRBJ1-1, with D possibly TRBD1 on 5 matching bases. Germline V gene sequence: CDR1 SQVTM, CDR2 ANQGSEA. This CDR3 has 13 amino acids. Trimming pared 4 bases from V and 3 bases from J, leaving 12 bases between. Here the CDR3 reads CSVVPREYTEAFF. CDR3 DNA sequence: TGCAGCGTTGTACCCAGGGAGTACACTGAAGCTTTCTTT.

The V gene is TRBV7-2, the J gene TRBJ2-5; D call uncertain. The V gene lost 3 bases and the J gene lost 4 bases, with 18 bases spanning the gap. CDR1 SGHTA and CDR2 FQGNSA come from the germline V gene. The CDR3 extends over 16 amino acids. The CDR3 protein is CASSFNGVVLGETQYF. In DNA form, the CDR3 reads TGTGCCAGCAGCTTCAATGGAGTGGTCCTGGGAGAGACCCAGTACTTC.

This chain joins TRBV12-3 or TRBV12-4 and TRBJ2-2; 14 nucleotides line up with TRBD2. This CDR3 contains 18 residues. V trimming: 4 bases; J trimming: 7 bases; junction bases outside the gene matches: 11. The DNA of the CDR3 is TGTGCCAGCAGTTCAAGGGGACTAGCGGGAGTGAAGGACGGGGAGCTGTTTTTT. As protein: CASSSRGLAGVKDGELFF.

This clonotype has only a few counts. The CDR3 spells CASSPAVTYEQYF. DNA for the CDR3: TGTGCCAGCTCACCGGCAGTGACTTACGAGCAGTACTTC. The chain combines TRBV18 with TRBJ2-7; no definite D call. Germline V gives CDR1 KGHSH, CDR2 LQKENI. The CDR3 extends over 13 amino acids. The V and J ends lost 3 bases and 4 bases respectively, with 10 bases between them.

V and J are TRBV12-3 or TRBV12-4 and TRBJ2-3, with 10 bases fitting TRBD2. The ends lost 4 bases at V and 3 bases at J; junction bases unmatched: 7. The CDR3 is 16 amino acids. The CDR3, as DNA: TGTGCCAGCAGTTCCCGACTAGCGGGCTATACAGATACGCAGTATTTT. Translated, it gives CASSSRLAGYTDTQYF.

Turning to this clonotype: A read error may account for a junction end that differs from germline. The chain has TRBV20-1 and TRBJ2-4, with TRBD1 identical over 7 bases. The germline V gene encodes CDR1 DFQATT and CDR2 SNEGSKA (reference sequence). The CDR3 contains 15 residues. The CDR3 here is CSAIGTDTAKNTQYF. In DNA form, the CDR3 reads TGCAGTGCTATTGGGACAGACACAGCCAAAAACACTCAGTACTTC.

The V gene is TRBV29-1, the J gene TRBJ1-1; D not resolved. CDR3 size: 12 residues. Germline assignment: CDR1 SQVTM and CDR2 ANQGSEA. With 0 bases removed from V and 10 bases from J, the gap between germline ends came to 12 bases. The CDR3 bases are TGCAGCGTTGAAGATTTCCCGGGAGGAGCTTTCTTT. As protein: CSVEDFPGGAFF.

The gene calls are TRBV29-1 and TRBJ1-1, with 10 bases lining up with TRBD1. The CDR3 length is 13 residues. V gave up 5 bases and J gave up 5 bases; unmatched junction bases: 5. Germline assignment: CDR1 SQVTM and CDR2 ANQGSEA. CDR3 loop: CSVPRTGGTEAFF. The CDR3, as DNA: TGCAGCGTTCCTCGGACAGGGGGGACTGAAGCTTTCTTT. The variable domain in full, completed from reference TRBV29-1 and TRBJ1-1, reads SAVISQKPSRDICQRGTSLTIQCQVDSQVTMMFWYRQQPGQSLTLIATANQGSEATYESGFVIDKFPISRPNLTFSTLTVSNMSPEDSSIYLCSVPRTGGTEAFFGQGTRLTVV.

This clonotype was seen a handful of times. The V and J genes are TRBV6-5 and TRBJ2-2; D may be TRBD1 (6 bases). V was shortened by 4 bases and J by 6 bases, with 12 bases between the two germline ends. Germline V lookup: CDR1 MNHEY, CDR2 SVGAGI. The CDR3 runs to 14 residues. Written as DNA, the CDR3 is TGTGCCAGCAGTTTAATGGGGGCAGCCGGGGAGCTGTTTTTT. Amino acids: CASSLMGAAGELFF.

This clonotype has more than one count but fewer than ten. V is TRBV27 and J is TRBJ1-2; 10 bases align to TRBD1. The V and J ends lost 5 bases and 2 bases, in that order; junction bases with no gene match: 8. The CDR3 consists of 16 residues. Looked up from germline, CDR1 is MNHEY and CDR2 is SMNVEV (reference sequence). As DNA, the CDR3 is TGTGCCAGCAGTGGGGGCCCGGGACAGGGGAACTATGGCTACACCTTC. This encodes CASSGGPGQGNYGYTF.

This clonotype was counted only a few times. This chain connects TRBV20-1 to TRBJ1-5; no clear D gene. Looked up from germline, CDR1 is DFQATT and CDR2 is SNEGSKA (reference sequence). Trimming shortened V by 2 bases and J by 4 bases, and 18 bases separated the two germline ends. This CDR3 spans 16 amino acids. CDR3 nucleotide sequence: TGCAGTGCTAGAAGACGGGGAAATAGCCAAAATCAGCCCCAGCATTTT. This gives the protein CSARRRGNSQNQPQHF.

This clonotype was detected a few times. This chain joins TRBV7-2 and TRBJ2-5; D ambiguous. The CDR3 runs to 12 residues. Looked up from germline, CDR1 is SGHTA and CDR2 is FQGNSA. V was pared by 5 bases and J by 5 bases, with 9 bases between. The CDR3 protein is CASSVLPETQYF. In DNA, the CDR3 is TGTGCCAGCAGCGTTTTACCCGAGACCCAGTACTTC.

This clonotype was seen only a few times. The chain uses TRBV24-1 and TRBJ2-6; 8 positions agree with TRBD1. This CDR3 has 17 amino acids. With V trimmed by 7 bases and J by 0 bases, 7 bases remained unmatched. Germline CDR1 is KGHDR and CDR2 is SFDVKD. Written as DNA, the CDR3 is TGTGCCACCAGGACAGGGGAAAGGAGCTCTGGGGCCAACGTCCTGACTTTC. Amino acids: CATRTGERSSGANVLTF.

The chain links TRBV7-2 to TRBJ1-3; 7 bases fit TRBD1. Germline V gene lookup returns CDR1 SGHTA and CDR2 FQGNSA. The V segment lost 5 bases and the J segment 2 bases; nucleotides outside the gene matches: 6. The CDR3 sequence is 15 residues long. CDR3 coding DNA: TGTGCCAGCAGCCTCAGGGGGGACGCTGGAAACACCATATATTTT. Translated: CASSLRGDAGNTIYF.

This clonotype was seen a handful of times. The chain recombines TRBV10-1 with TRBJ2-3; D not certain. CDR1 and CDR2 from the germline V gene are WNHNN and SYGVQD (reference sequence). The V end was cut by 2 bases, the J end by 0 bases, with 9 bases between. This CDR3 contains 15 residues. The CDR3 DNA reads TGCGCCAGCAGTGAGAGGGCAGCTAGCACAGATACGCAGTATTTT. Residues: CASSERAASTDTQYF.

J is TRBJ2-3 and V is TRBV5-4; 8 bases align to TRBD2. V shed 3 bases, J shed 0 bases, and the junction held 0 bases outside the gene matches. CDR1 SGHNT and CDR2 YYREEE come from the germline V gene (reference sequence). This CDR3 is 14 amino acids long. The CDR3: CASSSSGSTDTQYF. The CDR3 nucleotides are TGTGCCAGCAGCTCTAGCGGGAGCACAGATACGCAGTATTTT.

The chain joins TRBV4-2 to TRBJ1-5, with D perhaps matching TRBD1 (5 bases). This CDR3 has 17 amino acids. Germline V CDR1 and CDR2: LGHNA, YNFKEQ. Trimming took off 1 base at V and 0 bases at J, with 13 bases between the two ends. CDR3 in DNA: TGTGCCAGCAGCCAAGGGGACCAAGGGGATAGCAATCAGCCCCAGCATTTT. Translation: CASSQGDQGDSNQPQHF.

In this sample, this clonotype turned up a few times. The chain uses TRBV6-1 and TRBJ2-1; no firm D call. Germline loops: CDR1 MNHNS, CDR2 SASEGT. V was trimmed by 10 bases and J by 10 bases, leaving 14 bases between them. The CDR3 length is 11 residues. This chain's CDR3 is CATKPPREQFF. CDR3 in DNA: TGTGCCACCAAACCCCCCAGGGAGCAGTTCTTC.

This clonotype appeared a few times. CDR3 DNA: TGTGCCAGCAGCCTCCGGGACAGGGTGTCCACTGAAGCTTTCTTT. It specifies CASSLRDRVSTEAFF. The chain couples TRBV5-4 to TRBJ1-1, with 9 nucleotides matching TRBD1. There are 15 residues in the CDR3. Germline lookup yields CDR1 SGHNT and CDR2 YYREEE (reference sequence). The trim removed 4 bases at V and 4 bases at J, leaving 8 bases unmatched. The whole variable domain, filled in from reference TRBV5-4 and TRBJ1-1, reads ETGVTQSPTHLIKTRGQQVTLRCSSQSGHNTVSWYQQALGQGPQFIFQYYREEENGRGNFPPRFSGLQFPNYSSELNVNALELDDSALYLCASSLRDRVSTEAFFGQGTRLTVV.

V and J are TRBV12-3 or TRBV12-4 and TRBJ1-3; D perhaps matches TRBD1 (5 bases). CDR3 length equals 13 residues. Trimming took off 6 bases at V and 2 bases at J, with 8 bases between the two ends. The CDR3 region has the DNA TGTGCCAGCAGACCACAGGCTGGAAACACCATATATTTT. Amino acids: CASRPQAGNTIYF.

This clonotype came up a few times. This rearrangement joins TRBV20-1 to TRBJ2-1, with 14 bases identical to TRBD2. Germline assignment: CDR1 DFQATT and CDR2 SNEGSKA (reference sequence). J lost 8 bases, V lost 6 bases, and 12 bases had no gene match. The length of the CDR3 is 16 residues. The CDR3 protein is CSAGLAGGGDFYEQFF. The CDR3 region has the DNA TGCAGTGCCGGACTAGCGGGAGGCGGGGATTTCTATGAGCAGTTCTTC.

J is TRBJ2-5 and V is TRBV7-9, with a tentative D call TRBD2 (5 bases). Trimming cost V 1 base and J 1 base, with 10 bases left between them. The germline CDR1 and CDR2 sequences are SEHNR and FQNEAQ (reference sequence). The CDR3 contains 15 residues. CDR3 DNA: TGTGCCAGCAGCTTAGGAGGGCAGGCCCAAGAGACCCAGTACTTC. Amino acid sequence: CASSLGGQAQETQYF.

The rearrangement uses TRBV19 and TRBJ2-1, with D tentatively TRBD2 (6 bases). CDR1 is LNHDA, CDR2 SQIVND, per germline (reference sequence). Trimming pared 5 bases from V and 7 bases from J, leaving 21 bases between. The CDR3 totals 16 residues. CDR3 in DNA: TGTGCCAGTAGTCCCCTTCCAGGGCGGGGATCAAATGAGCAGTTCTTC. Its translation is CASSPLPGRGSNEQFF.